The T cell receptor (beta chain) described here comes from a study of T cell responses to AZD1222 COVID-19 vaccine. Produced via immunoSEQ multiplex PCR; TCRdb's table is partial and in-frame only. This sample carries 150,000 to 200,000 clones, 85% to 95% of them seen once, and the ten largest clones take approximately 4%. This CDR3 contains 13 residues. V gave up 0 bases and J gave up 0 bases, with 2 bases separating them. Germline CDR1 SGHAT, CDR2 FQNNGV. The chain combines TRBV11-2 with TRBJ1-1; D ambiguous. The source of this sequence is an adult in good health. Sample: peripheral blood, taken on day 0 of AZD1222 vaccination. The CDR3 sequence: CASSLEVNTEAFF. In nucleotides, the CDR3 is TGTGCCAGCAGCTTAGAAGTGAACACTGAAGCTTTCTTT. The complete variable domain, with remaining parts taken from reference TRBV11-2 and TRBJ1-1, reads EAGVAQSPRYKIIEKRQSVAFWCNPISGHATLYWYQQILGQGPKLLIQFQNNGVVDDSQLPKDRFSAERLKGVDSTLKIQPAKLEDSAVYLCASSLEVNTEAFFGQGTRLTVV.